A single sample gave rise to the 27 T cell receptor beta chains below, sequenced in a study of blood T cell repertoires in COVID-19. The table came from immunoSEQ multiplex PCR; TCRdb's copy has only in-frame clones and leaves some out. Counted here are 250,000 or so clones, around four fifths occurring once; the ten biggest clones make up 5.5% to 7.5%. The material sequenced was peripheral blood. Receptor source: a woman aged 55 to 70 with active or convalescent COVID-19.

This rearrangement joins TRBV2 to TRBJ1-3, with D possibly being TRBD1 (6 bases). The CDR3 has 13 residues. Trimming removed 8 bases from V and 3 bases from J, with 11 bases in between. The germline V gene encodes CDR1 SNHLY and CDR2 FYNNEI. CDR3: CASSTGFGNTIYF. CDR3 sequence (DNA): TGTGCCAGCTCGACAGGATTTGGAAACACCATATATTTT.

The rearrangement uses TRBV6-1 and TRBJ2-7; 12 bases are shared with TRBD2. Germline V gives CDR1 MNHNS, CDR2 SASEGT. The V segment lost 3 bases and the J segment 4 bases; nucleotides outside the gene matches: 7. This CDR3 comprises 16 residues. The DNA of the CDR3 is TGTGCCAGCAGTGAGGCACTAGCGGGAGGTTCGTACGAGCAGTACTTC. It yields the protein CASSEALAGGSYEQYF.

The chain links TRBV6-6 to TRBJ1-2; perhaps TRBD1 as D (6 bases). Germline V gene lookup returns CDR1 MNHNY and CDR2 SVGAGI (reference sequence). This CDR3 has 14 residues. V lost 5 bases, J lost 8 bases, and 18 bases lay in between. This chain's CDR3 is CASSPGTIFKGYTF. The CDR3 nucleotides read TGTGCCAGCAGTCCCGGGACAATTTTTAAGGGCTACACCTTC.

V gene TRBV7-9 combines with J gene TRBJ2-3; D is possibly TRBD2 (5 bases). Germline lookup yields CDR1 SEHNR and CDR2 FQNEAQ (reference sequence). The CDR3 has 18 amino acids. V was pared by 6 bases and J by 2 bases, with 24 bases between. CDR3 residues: CASSLSRYSDRDTDTQYF. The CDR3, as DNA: TGTGCCAGCAGTCTTAGTCGTTATAGCGATAGGGACACAGATACGCAGTATTTT.

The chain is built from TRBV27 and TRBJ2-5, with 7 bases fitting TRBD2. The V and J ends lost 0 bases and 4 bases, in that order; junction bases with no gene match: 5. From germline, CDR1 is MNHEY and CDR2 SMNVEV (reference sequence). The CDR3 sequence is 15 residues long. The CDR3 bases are TGTGCCAGCAGTTTATCGGGAGGGGTTGGAGAGACCCAGTACTTC. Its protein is CASSLSGGVGETQYF.

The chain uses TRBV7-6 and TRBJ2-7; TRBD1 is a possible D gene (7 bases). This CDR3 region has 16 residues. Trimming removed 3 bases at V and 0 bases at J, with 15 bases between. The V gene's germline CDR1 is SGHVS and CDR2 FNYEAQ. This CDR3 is CASSFRGRELSYEQYV. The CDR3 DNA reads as TGTGCCAGCAGCTTTAGGGGGCGGGAACTCTCCTACGAGCAGTACGTC.

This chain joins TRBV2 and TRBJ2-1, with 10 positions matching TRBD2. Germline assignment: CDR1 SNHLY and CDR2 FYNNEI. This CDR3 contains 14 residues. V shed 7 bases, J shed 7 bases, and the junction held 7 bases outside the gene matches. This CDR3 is CASKERGGTNEQFF. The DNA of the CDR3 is TGTGCCAGCAAGGAGCGGGGGGGGACGAATGAGCAGTTCTTC.

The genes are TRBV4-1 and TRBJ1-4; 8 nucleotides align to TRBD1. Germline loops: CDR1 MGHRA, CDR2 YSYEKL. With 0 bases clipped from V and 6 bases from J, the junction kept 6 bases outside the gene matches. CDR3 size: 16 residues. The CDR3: CASSQDLGQADEKLFF. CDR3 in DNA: TGCGCCAGCAGCCAAGACCTGGGACAGGCGGATGAAAAACTGTTTTTT.

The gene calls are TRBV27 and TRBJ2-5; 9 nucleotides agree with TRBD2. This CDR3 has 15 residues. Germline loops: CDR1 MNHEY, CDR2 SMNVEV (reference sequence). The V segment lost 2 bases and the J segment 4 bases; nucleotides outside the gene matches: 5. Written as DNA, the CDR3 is TGTGCCAGCAGTTTAATGCGGGGGGGTGGAGAGACCCAGTACTTC. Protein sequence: CASSLMRGGGETQYF.

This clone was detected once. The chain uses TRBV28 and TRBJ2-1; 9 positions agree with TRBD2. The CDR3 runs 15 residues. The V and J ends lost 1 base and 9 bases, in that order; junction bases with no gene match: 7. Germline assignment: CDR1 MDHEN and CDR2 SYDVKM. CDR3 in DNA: TGTGCCAGCAGTTTATCAGGGGGGACTAGCCTTGAGCAGTTCTTC. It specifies CASSLSGGTSLEQFF.

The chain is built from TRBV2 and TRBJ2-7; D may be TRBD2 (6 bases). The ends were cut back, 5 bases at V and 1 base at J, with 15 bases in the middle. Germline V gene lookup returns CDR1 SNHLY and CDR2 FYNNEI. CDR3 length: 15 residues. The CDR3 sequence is CASSRYSGRSYEQYF. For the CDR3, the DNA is TGTGCCAGCAGTCGTTATAGCGGTCGGTCCTACGAGCAGTACTTC.

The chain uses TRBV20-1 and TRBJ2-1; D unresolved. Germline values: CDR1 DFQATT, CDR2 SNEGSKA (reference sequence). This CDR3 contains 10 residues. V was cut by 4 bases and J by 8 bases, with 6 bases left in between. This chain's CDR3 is CSAIRDEQFF. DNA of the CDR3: TGCAGTGCTATCCGGGATGAGCAGTTCTTC.

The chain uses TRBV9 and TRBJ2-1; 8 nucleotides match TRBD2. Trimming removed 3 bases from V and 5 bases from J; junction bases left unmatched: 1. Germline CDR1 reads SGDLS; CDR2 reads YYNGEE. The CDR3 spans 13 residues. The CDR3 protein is CASSGGLDNEQFF. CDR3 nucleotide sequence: TGTGCCAGCAGCGGGGGACTAGACAATGAGCAGTTCTTC.

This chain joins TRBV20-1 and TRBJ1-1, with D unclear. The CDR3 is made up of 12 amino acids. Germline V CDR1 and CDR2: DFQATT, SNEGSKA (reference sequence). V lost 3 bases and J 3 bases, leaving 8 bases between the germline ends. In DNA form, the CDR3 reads TGCAGTGCTAGTACGAGGGACACTGAAGCTTTCTTT. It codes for CSASTRDTEAFF.

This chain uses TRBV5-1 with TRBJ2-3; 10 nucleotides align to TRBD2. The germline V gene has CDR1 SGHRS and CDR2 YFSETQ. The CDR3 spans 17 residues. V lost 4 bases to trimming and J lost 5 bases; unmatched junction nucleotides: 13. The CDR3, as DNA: TGCGCCAGCAGCCCCCGCCCTCTAGCGGGAGATCAAGATACGCAGTATTTT. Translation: CASSPRPLAGDQDTQYF.

Written as DNA, the CDR3 is TGTGCCAGTAGTATAAAGTCCGGTTATAGCAATCAGCCCCAGCATTTT. It yields the protein CASSIKSGYSNQPQHF. V is TRBV19 and J is TRBJ1-5; D gene ambiguous. The V end lost 2 bases, the J end lost 0 bases, and 11 bases lay between the germline ends. The CDR3 runs to 16 residues. Germline lookup yields CDR1 LNHDA and CDR2 SQIVND (reference sequence).

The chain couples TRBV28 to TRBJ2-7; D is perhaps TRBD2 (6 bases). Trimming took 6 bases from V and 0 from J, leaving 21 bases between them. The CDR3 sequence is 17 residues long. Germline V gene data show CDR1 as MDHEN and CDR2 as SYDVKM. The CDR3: CASSSFRLGGFSYEQYV. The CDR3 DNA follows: TGTGCCAGCAGCTCCTTCCGGTTGGGGGGATTCTCCTACGAGCAGTACGTC.

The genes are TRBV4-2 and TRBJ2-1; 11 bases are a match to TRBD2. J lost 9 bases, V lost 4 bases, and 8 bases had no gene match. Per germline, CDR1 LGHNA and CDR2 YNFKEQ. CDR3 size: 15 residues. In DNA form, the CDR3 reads TGTGCCAGCAGCCCAGTAGCGGGGGGGTTGGGTGAGCAGTTCTTC. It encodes CASSPVAGGLGEQFF.

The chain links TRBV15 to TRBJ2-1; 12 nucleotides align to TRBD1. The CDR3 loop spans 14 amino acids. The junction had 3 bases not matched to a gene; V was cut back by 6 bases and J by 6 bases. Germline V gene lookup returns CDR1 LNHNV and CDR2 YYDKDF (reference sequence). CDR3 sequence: CATSRDRGLNEQFF. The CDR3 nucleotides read TGTGCCACCAGTCGGGACAGGGGGCTCAATGAGCAGTTCTTC.

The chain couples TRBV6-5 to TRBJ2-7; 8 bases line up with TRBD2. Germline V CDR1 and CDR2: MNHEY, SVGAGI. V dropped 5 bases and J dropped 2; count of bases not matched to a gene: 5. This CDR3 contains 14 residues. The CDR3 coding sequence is TGTGCCAGCAGTCAACTAGCGGTCCCCTACGAGCAGTACTTC. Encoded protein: CASSQLAVPYEQYF.

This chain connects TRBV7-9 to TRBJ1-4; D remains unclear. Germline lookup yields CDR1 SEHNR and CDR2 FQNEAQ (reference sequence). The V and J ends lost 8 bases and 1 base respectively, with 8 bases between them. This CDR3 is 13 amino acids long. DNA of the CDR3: TGTGCCAGCTCGGAGGGAACTAATGAAAAACTGTTTTTT. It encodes CASSEGTNEKLFF.

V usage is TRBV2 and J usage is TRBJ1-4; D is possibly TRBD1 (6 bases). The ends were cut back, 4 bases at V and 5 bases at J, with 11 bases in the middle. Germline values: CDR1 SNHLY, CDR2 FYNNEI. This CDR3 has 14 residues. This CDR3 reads CASSVGHRNEKLFF. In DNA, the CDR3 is TGTGCCAGCAGTGTGGGACACCGGAATGAAAAACTGTTTTTT.

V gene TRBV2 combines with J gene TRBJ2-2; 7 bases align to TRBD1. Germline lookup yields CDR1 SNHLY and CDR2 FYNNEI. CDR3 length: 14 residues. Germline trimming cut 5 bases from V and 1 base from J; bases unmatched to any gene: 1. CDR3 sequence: CASSWTGNTGELFF. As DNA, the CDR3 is TGTGCCAGCAGTTGGACAGGGAACACCGGGGAGCTGTTTTTT. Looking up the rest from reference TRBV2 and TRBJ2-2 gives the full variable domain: EPEVTQTPSHQVTQMGQEVILRCVPISNHLYFYWYRQILGQKVEFLVSFYNNEISEKSEIFDDQFSVERPDGSNFTLKIRSTKLEDSAMYFCASSWTGNTGELFFGEGSRLTVL.

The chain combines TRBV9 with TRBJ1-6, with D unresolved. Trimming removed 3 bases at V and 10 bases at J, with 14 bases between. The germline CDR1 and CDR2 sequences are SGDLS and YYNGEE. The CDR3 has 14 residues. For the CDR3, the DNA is TGTGCCAGCAGCGGGGAGCCTGTGAGCTCACCCCTCCACTTT. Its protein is CASSGEPVSSPLHF.

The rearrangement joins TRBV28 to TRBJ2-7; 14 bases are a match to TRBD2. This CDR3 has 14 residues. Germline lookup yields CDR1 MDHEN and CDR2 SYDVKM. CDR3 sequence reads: CAVPGTSGGYEQYV. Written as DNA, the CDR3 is TGCGCCGTTCCCGGGACTAGCGGGGGATACGAGCAGTACGTC.

CDR3 nucleotide sequence: TGCGCCAGCAGCTTGCGGACAGGGTACGAGCAGTACGTC. This sequence encodes CASSLRTGYEQYV. The genes are TRBV5-1 and TRBJ2-7; 8 bases line up with TRBD1. This CDR3 is built from 13 residues. J was trimmed by 4 bases and V by 1 base; bases with no gene match: 1. CDR1 is SGHRS and CDR2 is YFSETQ in the germline V gene.

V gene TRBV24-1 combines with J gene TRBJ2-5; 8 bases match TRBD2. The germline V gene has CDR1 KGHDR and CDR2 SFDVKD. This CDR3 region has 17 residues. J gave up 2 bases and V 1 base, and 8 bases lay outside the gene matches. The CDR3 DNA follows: TGTGCCACCAGTGATTTAGGGGATAGCGGGAATCAAGAGACCCAGTACTTC. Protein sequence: CATSDLGDSGNQETQYF.